This T cell receptor (beta chain) was retrieved from a study of CD8 T cells in Susac syndrome. This CDR3 has 14 amino acids. Trimming removed 3 bases from V and 0 bases from J, with 7 bases in between. RNA totalling about 0.45 to 1 ug underwent reverse transcription with random hexamers. The TCR beta CDR3 was amplified by immunoSEQ multiplex PCR across 54 Vbeta, 13 Jbeta. MiXCR was run by TCRdb on the immunoSEQ multiplex PCR reads, yielding one entry per CDR3 protein. The sample has a few hundred thousand distinct CDR3 sequences; roughly 84% are singletons. Blood CD8+ and CD4+ T cells underwent high-throughput TCR beta sequencing. TEMRA cells were FACS-enriched, unlike CD8+ and CD4+ T cells, which were negatively isolated.

The V call is TRBV12-3 or TRBV12-4, the J call TRBJ2-3; no firm D call. The origin of this receptor is a human donor with multiple sclerosis. Sequencing was performed on CD8+ T cells from PBMCs. The CDR3 DNA follows: TGTGCCAGCAGTTTTACAGCGAGCACAGATACGCAGTATTTT. It specifies CASSFTASTDTQYF.